This passage covers 18 T cell receptor beta chains from one sample sequenced in a study of shared T cell receptors in the human thymus. TCRdb's copy holds only in-frame clones and misses some; the assay was immunoSEQ multiplex PCR. Of over 650,000 clones listed, over 75% are singletons. The sample also formed part of further work on human thymus T cells.

Sequencing was carried out using thymocytes. The source is a boy younger than two with a congenital heart defect.

The rearrangement uses TRBV29-1 and TRBJ2-1, with a possible D match to TRBD1 (6 bases). Germline CDR1 is SQVTM and CDR2 is ANQGSEA. This CDR3 region has 13 residues. The V and J ends lost 3 bases and 7 bases respectively, with 13 bases between them. The CDR3 protein is CSVDRGSSNEQFF. The CDR3 DNA is TGCAGCGTTGACAGGGGCTCCTCAAATGAGCAGTTCTTC.

A single count supports this clone. The rearrangement links TRBV7-9 to TRBJ1-1; D uncertain. CDR3 length: 15 amino acids. Germline values: CDR1 SEHNR, CDR2 FQNEAQ (reference sequence). V lost 4 bases and J 2 bases, leaving 14 bases between the germline ends. The CDR3 loop is CASSSSPTPNTEAFF. The CDR3 coding sequence is TGTGCCAGCAGCTCCTCTCCCACACCAAACACTGAAGCTTTCTTT.

The genes are TRBV10-3 and TRBJ1-2, with D unresolved. Deletions cut 8 bases from V and 1 base from J, with 8 bases between. The germline CDR1 and CDR2 sequences are ENHRY and SYGVKD. This CDR3 is 12 amino acids long. The CDR3 DNA sequence: TGTGCCATCTTTGGCGGTAACTATGGCTACACCTTC. This sequence encodes CAIFGGNYGYTF.

The chain has TRBV5-4 and TRBJ2-1, with 7 bases fitting TRBD2. CDR1 and CDR2 from the germline V gene are SGHNT and YYREEE (reference sequence). The CDR3 is 15 residues long. With 0 bases clipped from V and 3 bases from J, the junction kept 3 bases outside the gene matches. This chain's CDR3 is CASSLAGLVYNEQFF. CDR3 DNA: TGTGCCAGCAGCTTGGCCGGACTAGTCTACAATGAGCAGTTCTTC.

This clone was detected only once. V usage is TRBV4-3 and J usage is TRBJ1-5; possible D gene TRBD1, 6 bases. The CDR3 covers 16 residues. V lost 4 bases and J lost 4, with 17 bases in between. From germline, CDR1 is LGHNA and CDR2 YSLEER. The CDR3 bases are TGCGCCAGCAGCCTAGCCCGCGGGGGGCCAAATCAGCCCCAGCATTTT. Its translation is CASSLARGGPNQPQHF.

The genes are TRBV4-3 and TRBJ2-7; 10 bases map to TRBD1. The CDR3 has 14 amino acids. The germline gives CDR1 LGHNA, CDR2 YSLEER. Losses at the gene ends were 4 bases for V and 6 bases for J; bases not matched to a gene: 6. CDR3 loop: CASSPGGQGSEQYF. CDR3 nucleotides: TGCGCCAGCAGCCCGGGGGGACAGGGGAGCGAGCAGTACTTC.

The genes are TRBV5-1 and TRBJ2-7; D is possibly TRBD2 (5 bases). In germline, CDR1 is SGHRS, CDR2 YFSETQ. The V and J ends lost 4 bases and 0 bases respectively, with 14 bases between them. The CDR3 has 15 amino acids. CDR3 DNA sequence: TGCGCCAGCAGCCCGGACTTTGCTAACTCCTACGAGCAGTACTTC. It translates to CASSPDFANSYEQYF.

The table lists this clone with a few counts. This sequence joins TRBV6-6 and TRBJ2-2, with 12 bases lining up with TRBD2. V lost 8 bases and J lost 0; bases outside the gene matches: 4. From germline, CDR1 is MNHNY and CDR2 SVGAGI (reference sequence). This CDR3 has 16 residues. The CDR3 is CASGLAGRSNTGELFF. CDR3 nucleotides: TGTGCCAGCGGACTAGCGGGGCGCTCGAACACCGGGGAGCTGTTTTTT.

J is TRBJ1-4 and V is TRBV10-3; D is unresolved. Germline V gene data show CDR1 as ENHRY and CDR2 as SYGVKD. V lost 0 bases to trimming and J lost 8 bases, with 19 bases between them. The length of the CDR3 is 17 residues. For the CDR3, the DNA is TGTGCCATCAGTGAGTCGAGGCAGCCACAAATGATAGAAAAACTGTTTTTT. Translated: CAISESRQPQMIEKLFF.

The chain couples TRBV6-1 to TRBJ1-5; D call uncertain. The ends were cut back, 8 bases at V and 3 bases at J, with 5 bases in the middle. This CDR3 is built from 11 residues. Germline V gives CDR1 MNHNS, CDR2 SASEGT. In DNA form, the CDR3 reads TGTGCCAGCGGAGACAATCAGCCCCAGCATTTT. Translation: CASGDNQPQHF.

The chain combines TRBV7-9 with TRBJ1-1, with 8 positions matching TRBD1. Per germline, CDR1 SEHNR and CDR2 FQNEAQ (reference sequence). The CDR3 totals 15 residues. Germline trimming cut 5 bases from V and 6 bases from J; bases unmatched to any gene: 11. In DNA, the CDR3 is TGTGCCAGCAGCGGCCCGGACAGGGATTTTTCTGAAGCTTTCTTT. Protein sequence: CASSGPDRDFSEAFF.

The rearrangement uses TRBV28 and TRBJ2-7; 9 positions match TRBD1. V shed 7 bases and J 2 bases; nucleotides not matched to a gene: 6. The CDR3 sequence is 14 residues long. Germline CDR1 and CDR2: MDHEN and SYDVKM. CDR3 nucleotides: TGTGCCAGCACCTTGGGACAGGGTCCCTACGAGCAGTACTTC. As protein: CASTLGQGPYEQYF.

This chain links TRBV28 with TRBJ1-2, with 7 bases matching TRBD1. V lost 6 bases to trimming and J lost 4 bases; unmatched junction nucleotides: 14. CDR3 size: 16 residues. The germline CDR1 and CDR2 sequences are MDHEN and SYDVKM. The CDR3 nucleotides read TGTGCCAGCAGGTCGAGGGGGCGGTCTTCTCGCTATGGCTACACCTTC. Its protein product is CASRSRGRSSRYGYTF.

This rearrangement joins TRBV7-8 to TRBJ2-3; TRBD2 matches 11 bases. The J segment lost 0 bases and the V segment lost 3 bases, leaving 8 bases of the junction unmatched. Germline V gives CDR1 SGHVS, CDR2 FQNEAQ. The CDR3 is 18 residues long. The CDR3 bases are TGTGCCAGCAGCTTCCGGCTAGCGGGGGGCTCTAGCACAGATACGCAGTATTTT. Residues: CASSFRLAGGSSTDTQYF.

This clone was seen only once. This chain joins TRBV28 and TRBJ2-7; 7 nucleotides align to TRBD1. J lost 0 bases, V lost 5 bases, and 4 bases had no gene match. CDR1 is MDHEN and CDR2 is SYDVKM in the germline V gene. The CDR3 length is 14 residues. CDR3 sequence: CASSRTGDSYEQYF. DNA for the CDR3: TGTGCCAGCAGTCGGACAGGCGACTCCTACGAGCAGTACTTC.

The chain is built from TRBV2 and TRBJ1-1; D remains ambiguous. Germline V gene lookup returns CDR1 SNHLY and CDR2 FYNNEI. Trimming removed 6 bases from V and 3 bases from J, with 14 bases in between. CDR3 length equals 14 residues. The DNA of the CDR3 is TGTGCCAGCAGCGAAACATCCGGGGACACTGAAGCTTTCTTT. Its protein is CASSETSGDTEAFF.

The V and J genes are TRBV29-1 and TRBJ1-1, with D perhaps matching TRBD1 (5 bases). The length of the CDR3 is 16 residues. CDR1 and CDR2 from the germline V gene are SQVTM and ANQGSEA. V shed 0 bases and J shed 2 bases, with 16 bases lying between them. CDR3 DNA sequence: TGCAGCGTTGAAGATTGTAAGGACACTCAAAACACTGAAGCTTTCTTT. Translating it yields CSVEDCKDTQNTEAFF.

The chain is built from TRBV19 and TRBJ2-3; tentatively, D is TRBD2 (6 bases). Trimming left V 3 bases short and J 1 base short, with 8 bases between. Looked up from germline, CDR1 is LNHDA and CDR2 is SQIVND (reference sequence). The CDR3 consists of 14 residues. The CDR3: CASSIRDCTDTQYF. In nucleotides, the CDR3 is TGTGCCAGTAGTATCAGGGACTGCACAGATACGCAGTATTTT.